This section outlines one T cell receptor beta chain sequence together with its context. This record belongs to a study of blood T cell repertoires in COVID-19. Authors' data handling: The assay estimated nucleated cells by amplifying reference gene primers. Sequencing was performed with immunoSEQ multiplex PCR; in TCRdb, only in-frame clones are kept and a portion is missing. V, J and clone size are taken as reported in that table, and D and trimming were inferred from the DNA itself. The table shows 55,000 to 95,000 clones, with about 82% occurring only once. V dropped 2 bases and J dropped 7; count of bases not matched to a gene: 7. This CDR3 has 15 residues. Per germline, CDR1 KGHSH and CDR2 LQKENI.

This chain uses TRBV18 with TRBJ2-7, with 11 bases matching TRBD2. The sequence came from a woman aged 55-75 years with acute or convalescent COVID-19. The sequenced sample was peripheral blood. The CDR3 protein is CASSPGTSGQGEQYF. In DNA, the CDR3 is TGTGCCAGCTCACCAGGGACTAGCGGCCAGGGGGAGCAGTACTTC. Combining the CDR3 with reference TRBV18 and TRBJ2-7 gives the whole variable domain NAGVMQNPRHLVRRRGQEARLRCSPMKGHSHVYWYRQLPEEGLKFMVYLQKENIIDESGMPKERFSAEFPKEGPSILRIQQVVRGDSAAYFCASSPGTSGQGEQYFGPGTRLTVT.